Included here is one T cell receptor (beta chain) sequence, with context. Germline CDR1 WSHSY, CDR2 SAAADI. The CDR3 is made up of 18 amino acids. J gave up 0 bases and V 4 bases, and 9 bases lay outside the gene matches. This record comes from a study of patients and donors after allogeneic stem cell transplantation. TCRdb analysed the RT-PCR reads with MiXCR anew, one entry per CDR3 protein. The sample includes around 160,000 distinct CDR3 sequences, about 32% of them seen just once. J is TRBJ1-5 and V is TRBV10-2; TRBD1 matches at 10 bases. Sequencing used blood, either unsorted or a sorted T cell fraction (not recorded which). This clonotype was obtained from a human donor who was either an allogeneic HSCT recipient or a stem cell or donor lymphocyte infusion donor (not recorded which). It is not recorded whose cells these are; they may come from a transplant donor. The CDR3 DNA is TGCGCCAGCAGTGGACAGGGGGCGACGGCATATAGCAATCAGCCCCAGCATTTT. Translation: CASSGQGATAYSNQPQHF.